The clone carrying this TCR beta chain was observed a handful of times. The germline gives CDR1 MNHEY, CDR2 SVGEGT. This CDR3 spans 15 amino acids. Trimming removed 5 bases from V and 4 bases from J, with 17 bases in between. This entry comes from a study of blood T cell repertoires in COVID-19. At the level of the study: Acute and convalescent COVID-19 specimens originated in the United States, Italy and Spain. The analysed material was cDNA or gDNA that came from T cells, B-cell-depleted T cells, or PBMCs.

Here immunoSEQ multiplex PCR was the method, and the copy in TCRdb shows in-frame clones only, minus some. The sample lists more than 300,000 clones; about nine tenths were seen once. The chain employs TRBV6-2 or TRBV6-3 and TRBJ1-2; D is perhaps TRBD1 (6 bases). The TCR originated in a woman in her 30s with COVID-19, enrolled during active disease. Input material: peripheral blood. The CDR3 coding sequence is TGTGCCAGCAGTGCGCACGTGGGGGCGACCTATGGCTACACCTTC. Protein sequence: CASSAHVGATYGYTF.